The rows below give T cell receptor beta chains drawn from one sample of a study of cytomegalovirus exposure and HLA in healthy donors. Method: immunoSEQ multiplex PCR; TCRdb's copy keeps in-frame clones and lacks some. Of roughly 180,000 clones in the sample, over 70% were seen once. The sample taken for sequencing was PBMCs. These receptors came from a male donor in good health and CMV-seronegative. Both conserved end residues are part of each CDR3. A D gene is named only where the DNA matches it firmly. Size tells how often a clone was seen (once, few, many) or the class of an expanded clone, and some rows leave it out.

j_call v_call clone_size d_call cdr3_aa cdr3_nt
TRBJ2-7 TRBV18 few TRBD1 CASSQTGGFNEQYF TGTGCCAGCTCTCAGACAGGGGGCTTCAACGAGCAGTACTTC
TRBJ2-4 TRBV4-1 NA TRBD1 CASSQPGQGRLRENIQYF TGCGCCAGCAGCCAACCGGGACAGGGGAGATTAAGGGAAAACATTCAGTACTTC
TRBJ2-2 TRBV11-2 NA NA CASSLNTGELFF TGTGCCAGCAGCCTGAACACCGGGGAGCTGTTTTTT
TRBJ1-5 TRBV19 NA TRBD1 CATSWQGAGNQPQHF TGTGCCACTTCATGGCAGGGGGCCGGCAATCAGCCCCAGCATTTT
TRBJ1-5 TRBV6-6 NA TRBD1 CASLVGQANQPQHF TGTGCCAGCCTGGTGGGACAGGCAAATCAGCCCCAGCATTTT
TRBJ2-3 TRBV20-1 NA NA CSASGTDTQYF TGCAGTGCTAGCGGTACAGATACGCAGTATTTT
TRBJ1-5 TRBV15 NA NA CATSRDGSSNQPQHF TGTGCCACCAGCAGAGATGGCAGTAGCAATCAGCCCCAGCATTTT
TRBJ1-2 TRBV6-5 NA NA CASSFHQGYGYTF TGTGCCAGCAGTTTCCATCAGGGCTATGGCTACACCTTC
TRBJ1-5 TRBV30 NA NA CAWTPTAGQPQHF TGTGCCTGGACCCCGACGGCGGGTCAGCCCCAGCATTTT
TRBJ2-2 TRBV4-2 NA NA CASSQDRLSTGELFF TGTGCCAGCAGCCAAGATCGCCTGAGCACCGGGGAGCTGTTTTTT
TRBJ1-5 TRBV4-2 NA NA CASSQFAGRELGNQPQHF TGTGCCAGCAGCCAATTCGCGGGGAGGGAATTGGGCAATCAGCCCCAGCATTTT
TRBJ1-3 TRBV7-2 NA NA CASSFRTAAFSGNTIYF TGTGCCAGCAGCTTTCGGACAGCCGCCTTCTCTGGAAACACCATATATTTT
TRBJ2-1 TRBV12-5 NA NA CASGLDGGNEQFF TGTGCTAGTGGTTTGGACGGAGGCAATGAGCAGTTCTTC
TRBJ1-5 TRBV7-9 NA NA CASSPGGIGPQHF TGTGCCAGCTCCCCGGGGGGAATAGGGCCCCAGCATTTT